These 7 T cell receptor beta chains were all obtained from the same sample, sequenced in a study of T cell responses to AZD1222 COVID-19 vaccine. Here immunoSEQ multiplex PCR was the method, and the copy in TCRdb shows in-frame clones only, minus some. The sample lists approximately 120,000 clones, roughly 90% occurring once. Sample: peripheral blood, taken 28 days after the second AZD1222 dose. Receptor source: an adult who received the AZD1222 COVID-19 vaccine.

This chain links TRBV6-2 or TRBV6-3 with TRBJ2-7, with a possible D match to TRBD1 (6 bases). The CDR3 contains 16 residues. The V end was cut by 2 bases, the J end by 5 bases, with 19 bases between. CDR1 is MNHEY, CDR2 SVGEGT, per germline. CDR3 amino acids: CASSYTLQGRVDEQYF. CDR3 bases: TGTGCCAGCAGTTACACCTTACAGGGCCGAGTTGACGAGCAGTACTTC.

CDR3 nucleotides: TGCGCCAGCAGAGCGAGGGGATGGAGGGAAAAACTGTTTTTT. This sequence encodes CASRARGWREKLFF. This chain links TRBV10-1 with TRBJ1-4, with D possibly being TRBD1 (5 bases). The CDR3 contains 14 residues. Germline lookup yields CDR1 WNHNN and CDR2 SYGVQD (reference sequence). Trimming removed 6 bases at V and 8 bases at J, with 16 bases between.

CDR3 nucleotide sequence: TGTGCCAGCACCTTGGACGGGAATGGCTACACCTTC. This translates into CASTLDGNGYTF. J is TRBJ1-2 and V is TRBV2; D is ambiguous. With 7 bases removed from V and 6 bases from J, the gap between germline ends came to 12 bases. The CDR3 contains 12 residues. CDR1 is SNHLY, CDR2 FYNNEI, per germline. Supplemented by reference TRBV2 and TRBJ1-2, the full variable domain reads EPEVTQTPSHQVTQMGQEVILRCVPISNHLYFYWYRQILGQKVEFLVSFYNNEISEKSEIFDDQFSVERPDGSNFTLKIRSTKLEDSAMYFCASTLDGNGYTFGSGTRLTVV.

CDR3 residues: CASSFWANQETQYF. The CDR3 coding sequence is TGTGCCAGCAGTTTTTGGGCGAACCAAGAGACCCAGTACTTC. The chain is built from TRBV28 and TRBJ2-5; D gene ambiguous. Germline assignment: CDR1 MDHEN and CDR2 SYDVKM. The CDR3 sequence is 14 residues long. V was pared by 3 bases and J by 0 bases, with 8 bases between. The full variable domain, rest sourced from reference TRBV28 and TRBJ2-5, is DVKVTQSSRYLVKRTGEKVFLECVQDMDHENMFWYRQDPGLGLRLIYFSYDVKMKEKGDIPEGYSVSREKKERFSLILESASTNQTSMYLCASSFWANQETQYFGPGTRLLVL.

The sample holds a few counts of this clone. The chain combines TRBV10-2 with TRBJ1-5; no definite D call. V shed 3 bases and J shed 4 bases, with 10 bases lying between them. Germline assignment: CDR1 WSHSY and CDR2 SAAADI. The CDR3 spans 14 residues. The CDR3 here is CASSDRTGNQPQHF. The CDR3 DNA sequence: TGCGCCAGCAGTGATCGGACGGGAAATCAGCCCCAGCATTTT.

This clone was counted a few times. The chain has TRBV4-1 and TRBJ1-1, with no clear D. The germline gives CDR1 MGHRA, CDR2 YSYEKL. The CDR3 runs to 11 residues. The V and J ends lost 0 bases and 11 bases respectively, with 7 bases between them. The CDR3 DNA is TGCGCCAGCAGCCAAGATTGGAAGGCTTTCTTT. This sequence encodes CASSQDWKAFF.

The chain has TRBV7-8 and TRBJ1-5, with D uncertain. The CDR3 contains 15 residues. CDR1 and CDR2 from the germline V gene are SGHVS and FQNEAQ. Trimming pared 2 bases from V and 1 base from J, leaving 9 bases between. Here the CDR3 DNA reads TGTGCCAGCAGCTTATACGGCGGGAGCAATCAGCCCCAGCATTTT. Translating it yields CASSLYGGSNQPQHF.